Here is one T cell receptor (beta chain) with its context. Antigen specificity is unknown. Following extraction, RNA underwent reverse transcription to cDNA, which served as the sequencing template. Libraries were prepared by immunoSEQ multiplex PCR; TCRdb keeps only in-frame clonotypes and omits some of them. Among about 200,000 clones listed, more than 50% were seen once. This entry belongs to a study of CD8+ T cells in alopecia areata. About the research overall: Treated individuals took tofacitinib by mouth, 5 to 10 mg twice daily. Regarding the study as a whole: Persistence during tofacitinib was seen for many expanded lesional clones in scalp and blood. Under tofacitinib, fewer expanded CD8+ clones appeared among the top 100 scalp clones.

Treatment meaning: oral pan-JAK inhibitor, 5-10 mg twice daily. As part of sample collection, lesional scalp punch biopsies and peripheral blood were taken from alopecia areata patients. Trimming cost V 5 bases and J 2 bases, with 12 bases left between them. CDR1 and CDR2 (germline): MNHEY, SMNVEV (reference sequence). The CDR3 extends over 14 amino acids. The specimen was CD4+ T cells sorted from blood, collected at week 24, from a patient treated with tofacitinib. This sequence was found in a human donor with alopecia areata. V and J are TRBV27 and TRBJ1-2; possible D gene TRBD1, 6 bases. CDR3 loop: CASSIGGGNYGYTF. Written as DNA, the CDR3 is TGTGCCAGCAGTATCGGGGGCGGGAACTATGGCTACACCTTC.